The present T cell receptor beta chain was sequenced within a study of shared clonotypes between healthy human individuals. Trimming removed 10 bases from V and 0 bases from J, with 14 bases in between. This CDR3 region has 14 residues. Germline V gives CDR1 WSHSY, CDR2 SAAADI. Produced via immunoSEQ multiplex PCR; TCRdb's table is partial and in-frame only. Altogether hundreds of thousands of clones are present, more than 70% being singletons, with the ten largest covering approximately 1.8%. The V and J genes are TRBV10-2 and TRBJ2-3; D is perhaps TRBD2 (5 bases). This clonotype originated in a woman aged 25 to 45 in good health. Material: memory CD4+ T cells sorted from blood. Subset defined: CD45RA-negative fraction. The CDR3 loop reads CAIGRGTSTDTQYF. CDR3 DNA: TGCGCCATCGGACGGGGTACTAGCACAGATACGCAGTATTTT.